The sequence of this T cell receptor (beta chain) was determined in a study of human T cells and chemical hapten exposure. Study-level points and caveats: Counts of TCRs expanded at PT1 correlated positively with patch test score. Once DPC sensitization occurred, TCRs above 1 in 1000 frequency showed no change. Expanded TCRs produced significantly more large CDR3 similarity clusters than controls did.

This clonotype was picked up many times. Its antigen is undetermined. The sample's time point: patch test 1, 2 weeks after DPC sensitization. The treatment denotes: therapeutic diphenylcyclopropenone sensitization with weekly scalp DPC. Unfractionated whole blood was the source of the extracted total RNA. MiXCR, applied by TCRdb to the RACE reads, yields one record per CDR3 protein. The sample holds roughly 160,000 distinct CDR3 sequences, more than 12% seen once. Sequences were derived from whole blood, sampled in connection with sensitization to the hapten diphenylcyclopropenone (DPC). This receptor was taken from a woman in her 30s with alopecia areata. Some clones in this sample may be carry-over from other donors' samples.

In nucleotides, the CDR3 is TGTGCCAGCAACCACAGGGAGGGCACCGGGGAGCTGTTTTTT. Its translation is CASNHREGTGELFF. This chain uses TRBV2 with TRBJ2-2; maybe TRBD2 (7 bases). The CDR3 consists of 14 residues. V was cut by 7 bases and J by 4 bases, with 13 bases left in between. In germline, CDR1 is SNHLY, CDR2 FYNNEI.